This is a list of T cell receptor beta chains from one sample in a study of regulatory T cells in long-lasting Graves disease. MiXCR, run by TCRdb on the multiplex PCR reads, gives a single entry per CDR3 protein. This table holds some 400,000 distinct CDR3 sequences, more than 13% found once. The data were also submitted as part of a second study, on T cells in Graves' hyperthyroidism and ophthalmopathy.

Sequenced here: peripheral blood mononuclear cells (PBMCs), sampled at new diagnosis, from a patient treated with antithyroid drugs. These receptors were collected from a woman aged 25 to 39 with Graves disease. Each CDR3 is given with its conserved first and last residue. A D gene is named only where the DNA matches it firmly. Expanded clones are given a class, and other clones once, few, many or no size at all.

clone_size	v_call	j_call	d_call	cdr3_aa	cdr3_nt
many	TRBV29-1	TRBJ1-2	-	CSAGSDNYGYTF	TGCAGCGCGGGGTCGGATAACTATGGCTACACCTTC
few	TRBV4-1	TRBJ1-1	-	CASSHPEWGVGLEAFF	TGCGCCAGCAGCCATCCCGAGTGGGGAGTCGGGTTGGAAGCTTTCTTT
many	TRBV6-2/TRBV6-3	TRBJ2-3	-	CASSESQGGTQYF	TGTGCCAGCAGTGAATCCCAGGGAGGTACGCAGTATTTT
many	TRBV5-1	TRBJ2-7	TRBD1	CASSRGTGEHEQYF	TGCGCCAGCAGCCGCGGGACAGGGGAACACGAGCAGTACTTC
-	TRBV6-1	TRBJ2-6	TRBD1	CASETGGSGANVLTF	TGTGCCAGCGAGACAGGGGGCTCTGGGGCCAACGTCCTGACTTTC
few	TRBV6-1	TRBJ2-5	-	CASSRLFGGQQETQYF	TGTGCCAGCAGTCGCCTATTTGGCGGGCAGCAAGAGACCCAGTACTTC
many	TRBV20-1	TRBJ2-5	TRBD2	CSARSGRATETQYF	TGCAGTGCTAGAAGCGGGAGGGCTACAGAGACCCAGTACTTC
many	TRBV24-1	TRBJ2-3	-	CATSSRVYGTDTQYF	TGTGCCACCAGTAGTCGGGTGTATGGCACAGATACGCAGTATTTT
many	TRBV5-1	TRBJ2-7	-	CASSLEPGASYEQYF	TGCGCCAGCAGCTTGGAGCCAGGGGCGTCCTACGAGCAGTACTTC
many	TRBV10-3	TRBJ2-1	-	CAISDLGESGYNEQFF	TGTGCCATCAGTGATTTGGGGGAGAGCGGGTACAATGAGCAGTTCTTC
many	TRBV12-3/TRBV12-4	TRBJ1-1	-	CASSNSPHSTTEAFF	TGTGCCAGCAGTAACTCCCCCCACAGTACTACTGAAGCTTTCTTT
-	TRBV14	TRBJ1-6	-	CASRASGLGNSPLHF	TGTGCCAGCAGAGCATCAGGGTTGGGCAATTCACCCCTCCACTTT
-	TRBV5-1	TRBJ2-5	TRBD1	CASSSGQGWETQYF	TGCGCCAGCAGCTCGGGACAGGGATGGGAGACCCAGTACTTC
many	TRBV6-5	TRBJ1-6	-	CASSYDRSPLHF	TGTGCCAGCAGTTACGACAGGTCTCCCCTCCACTTT
many	TRBV30	TRBJ1-2	-	CAHTKGTDGGYTF	TGTGCGCATACCAAAGGGACTGATGGTGGCTACACCTTC
few	TRBV27	TRBJ2-1	TRBD2	CASSFSRRESLDEQFF	TGTGCCAGCAGTTTCAGTAGGCGGGAGTCCTTGGATGAGCAGTTCTTC
many	TRBV7-2	TRBJ2-7	TRBD1	CASSGQGYNLYEQYF	TGTGCCAGCAGCGGACAGGGATATAACCTTTACGAGCAGTACTTC
many	TRBV28	TRBJ2-7	TRBD2	CASSRTLSGTGEQYF	TGTGCCAGCAGTAGAACCCTCAGCGGGACTGGAGAGCAGTACTTC
-	TRBV5-1	TRBJ1-1	TRBD1	CASSLNTGGVTEAFF	TGCGCCAGCAGCCTCAACACAGGGGGGGTGACTGAAGCTTTCTTT
-	TRBV5-4	TRBJ2-7	TRBD1	CASSLSLGTGLARDYEQYF	TGTGCCAGCAGCCTGTCGCTAGGGACAGGGCTTGCGCGGGACTACGAGCAGTACTTC
-	TRBV30	TRBJ2-3	TRBD2	CAWSVLAGGDTQYF	TGTGCCTGGAGTGTACTAGCGGGGGGGGATACGCAGTATTTT
many	TRBV6-1	TRBJ2-7	-	CASSISMTTASPYEQYF	TGTGCCAGCAGTATTTCGATGACGACAGCCAGTCCCTACGAGCAGTACTTC
-	TRBV25-1	TRBJ2-2	TRBD2	CASSLAENTGELFF	TGTGCCAGCAGTCTAGCGGAGAACACCGGGGAGCTGTTTTTT
many	TRBV28	TRBJ1-5	-	CASTLGGYSNQPQHF	TGTGCCAGCACTTTAGGGGGGTATAGCAATCAGCCCCAGCATTTT
-	TRBV6-1	TRBJ2-7	-	CASSELTGATYEQYF	TGTGCCAGCAGTGAACTTACAGGAGCAACCTACGAGCAGTACTTC
-	TRBV24-1	TRBJ2-5	TRBD2	CATRAGGIQETQYF	TGTGCCACTAGAGCGGGAGGCATCCAAGAGACCCAGTACTTC
few	TRBV4-1	TRBJ2-7	TRBD2	CASSQDALATDEQYF	TGCGCCAGCAGCCAAGATGCACTAGCGACCGACGAGCAGTACTTC
many	TRBV11-2	TRBJ2-2	-	CASSSLQGRGELFF	TGTGCCAGCAGCTCGCTACAGGGCCGCGGGGAGCTGTTTTTT
many	TRBV20-1	TRBJ1-1	-	CSAGSRGDTEAFF	TGCAGTGCTGGAAGTAGGGGGGACACTGAAGCTTTCTTT
many	TRBV3-1	TRBJ2-5	TRBD1	CASSQEDRVAETQYF	TGTGCCAGCAGCCAAGAGGACAGGGTGGCAGAGACCCAGTACTTC
few	TRBV6-9	TRBJ1-5	-	CASSYAGAVSNQPQHF	TGTGCCAGCAGTTACGCAGGGGCGGTAAGCAATCAGCCCCAGCATTTT
many	TRBV6-2/TRBV6-3	TRBJ1-2	-	CASSYSGYSYPGIELYGYTF	TGTGCCAGCAGTTACTCGGGGTACTCCTACCCGGGGATTGAACTGTATGGCTACACCTTC
-	TRBV20-1	TRBJ2-3	TRBD2	CSSGLAVADTQYF	TGCAGTTCCGGACTAGCGGTGGCTGATACGCAGTATTTT
few	TRBV6-1	TRBJ1-4	TRBD1	CASSPRQGGVSTNEKLFF	TGTGCCAGCAGCCCTAGACAGGGTGGGGTATCAACTAATGAAAAACTGTTTTTT
many	TRBV12-3/TRBV12-4	TRBJ2-5	-	CASSFRSDQETQYF	TGTGCCAGCAGTTTCCGATCGGATCAAGAGACCCAGTACTTC
many	TRBV5-5	TRBJ1-1	-	CASSLGGRFTAEAFF	TGTGCCAGCAGCTTGGGTGGCAGGTTTACAGCTGAAGCTTTCTTT
few	TRBV27	TRBJ1-4	-	CASSPVTGLTNEKLFF	TGTGCCAGCAGCCCGGTCACAGGGTTAACTAATGAAAAACTGTTTTTT
many	TRBV6-1	TRBJ2-5	TRBD1	CASSTTLDRAETQYF	TGTGCCAGCAGTACAACCTTGGACAGGGCGGAGACCCAGTACTTC
many	TRBV12-3/TRBV12-4	TRBJ2-7	TRBD2	CASSPGGIREQYF	TGTGCCAGCAGTCCGGGAGGTATACGAGAGCAGTACTTC
few	TRBV9	TRBJ2-3	-	CASSPTTDLGSQYF	TGTGCCAGCAGCCCTACTACTGATCTGGGGTCGCAGTATTTT
many	TRBV6-1	TRBJ2-2	TRBD2	CASGVAGAGGELFF	TGTGCCAGCGGTGTGGCGGGAGCAGGCGGGGAGCTGTTTTTT
-	TRBV19	TRBJ2-2	-	CASRVLAGAGELFF	TGTGCCAGTAGAGTCTTAGCCGGGGCCGGGGAGCTGTTTTTT
-	TRBV2	TRBJ1-4	-	CASSISSTRTNEKLFF	TGTGCCAGCAGTATCTCCTCGACACGCACTAATGAAAAACTGTTTTTT
many	TRBV6-2/TRBV6-3	TRBJ2-5	-	CASSYERETQYF	TGTGCCAGCAGTTACGAGCGGGAGACCCAGTACTTC
few	TRBV5-1	TRBJ1-5	-	CASSLEGRNQPQHF	TGCGCCAGCAGCTTGGAAGGGAGGAATCAGCCCCAGCATTTT